Listed here are 24 T cell receptor beta chains from one sample, sequenced in a study of blood T cells in healthy people across ages. Primers used in a second PCR of about 6 to 12 cycles were a sample-barcoded 5' primer and a J-beta primer mix. A single record per CDR3 protein comes from TCRdb applying MiXCR to the 5' RACE reads. The sample shows more than 600,000 distinct CDR3 sequences, approximately 25% of them seen only once. This same sample was also taken into another study, of T cells of mothers and their children.

Material for sequencing was blood. The receptors derive from a boy between 10 and 17 years old in good health.

This clonotype has only one observation. The V call is TRBV13, the J call TRBJ2-3; D not certain. The CDR3 has 15 residues. In germline, CDR1 is PRHDT, CDR2 FYEKMQ (reference sequence). Trimming removed 7 bases at V and 5 bases at J, with 19 bases between. For the CDR3, the DNA is TGTGCCAGCACTCTCAGTGGCGCTGTCCTAGATACGCAGTATTTT. It translates to CASTLSGAVLDTQYF.

V gene TRBV29-1 combines with J gene TRBJ1-2; possible D gene TRBD1, 5 bases. Trimming took 1 base from V and 4 from J, leaving 19 bases between them. The germline gives CDR1 SQVTM, CDR2 ANQGSEA. The CDR3 has 16 amino acids. The CDR3 bases are TGCAGCGTTGAAGCGGTCGGGGCAGGTTATCCCTATGGCTACACCTTC. Translated, it gives CSVEAVGAGYPYGYTF.

This clonotype came up a few times. The chain combines TRBV6-5 with TRBJ1-3; D is undetermined. CDR1 and CDR2 (germline): MNHEY, SVGAGI. V was cut by 2 bases and J by 8 bases, with 16 bases left in between. The CDR3 consists of 15 residues. The CDR3 sequence is CASSYRQEGVDTIYF. For the CDR3, the DNA is TGTGCCAGCAGTTACCGCCAAGAAGGAGTTGACACCATATATTTT.

There are a few counts of this clonotype. The CDR3 loop reads CASSHVGYEQYF. In DNA form, the CDR3 reads TGTGCCAGCAGCCACGTGGGGTACGAGCAGTACTTC. V usage is TRBV27 and J usage is TRBJ2-5; no clear D. The J call is uncertain, as TRBJ2-7 better fits the DNA end. Germline CDR1 MNHEY, CDR2 SMNVEV (reference sequence). This CDR3 contains 12 residues.

This chain connects TRBV5-1 to TRBJ2-7; D tentatively fits TRBD1 or TRBD2 (6 bases each). The germline gives CDR1 SGHRS, CDR2 YFSETQ. Deletions cut 5 bases from V and 0 bases from J, with 12 bases between. The CDR3 sequence is 14 residues long. CDR3 coding DNA: TGCGCCAGCAGAGGGGGGTTCATCTCCTACGAGCAGTACTTC. Translated, it gives CASRGGFISYEQYF.

The rearrangement uses TRBV25-1 and TRBJ2-5, with 10 positions matching TRBD1. From germline, CDR1 is MGHDK and CDR2 SYGVNS. This CDR3 is 16 amino acids long. Unmatched junction bases numbered 6, after V lost 1 base and J lost 4 bases. The CDR3 DNA follows: TGTGCCAGCAGTGAATTGGGGACAGGGGCAGCAGAGACCCAGTACTTC. It yields the protein CASSELGTGAAETQYF.

This clonotype was seen a handful of times. The rearrangement links TRBV7-2 to TRBJ2-3; D is unclear. The V end was cut by 5 bases, the J end by 0 bases, with 9 bases between. The CDR3 runs to 14 residues. Per germline, CDR1 SGHTA and CDR2 FQGNSA. The CDR3 is CASSQLTSTDTQYF. CDR3 bases: TGTGCCAGCAGCCAATTAACAAGCACAGATACGCAGTATTTT. Filled out from reference TRBV7-2 and TRBJ2-3, the complete variable domain reads GAGVSQSPSNKVTEKGKDVELRCDPISGHTALYWYRQSLGQGLEFLIYFQGNSAPDKSGLPSDRFSAERTGGSVSTLTIQRTQQEDSAVYLCASSQLTSTDTQYFGPGTRLTVL.

For the CDR3, the DNA is TGTGCCAGCAGATCCAATTTAGGACCCGAGCAGTACTTC. Its translation is CASRSNLGPEQYF. This rearrangement joins TRBV27 to TRBJ2-7; D not resolved. Deletions cut 6 bases from V and 6 bases from J, with 15 bases between. CDR1 and CDR2 (germline): MNHEY, SMNVEV (reference sequence). CDR3 length: 13 amino acids.

V usage is TRBV19 and J usage is TRBJ2-2; no definite D call. The germline V and J ends were trimmed by 5 bases and 6 bases, with 10 bases remaining between them. This CDR3 has 13 amino acids. Germline V CDR1 and CDR2: LNHDA, SQIVND (reference sequence). CDR3 nucleotide sequence: TGTGCCAGTAGTGGGATGGCATCCGGGGAGCTGTTTTTT. Its translation: CASSGMASGELFF.

The rearrangement links TRBV24-1 to TRBJ1-6; weak D call: TRBD1 (5 bases). Germline CDR1 is KGHDR and CDR2 is SFDVKD. The ends were cut back, 2 bases at V and 7 bases at J, with 11 bases in the middle. The CDR3 spans 15 residues. The CDR3 spells CATSDSRTHNSPLHF. The CDR3 bases are TGTGCCACCAGTGATTCTCGGACACACAATTCACCCCTCCACTTT.

The CDR3 DNA follows: TGTGCCAGCAGCTTCAGAGGCAGCGGGAGGGATGAGCAGTTCTTC. This codes for CASSFRGSGRDEQFF. The chain joins TRBV11-2 to TRBJ2-1; 10 bases match TRBD2. There are 15 residues in the CDR3. V was clipped by 3 bases and J by 8 bases; unmatched bases: 7. Per germline, CDR1 SGHAT and CDR2 FQNNGV.

The chain couples TRBV24-1 to TRBJ2-5, with TRBD2 as a possible D gene (6 bases). The V end lost 5 bases, the J end lost 3 bases, and 9 bases lay between the germline ends. The CDR3 sequence is 13 residues long. Germline V gene sequence: CDR1 KGHDR, CDR2 SFDVKD. Written as DNA, the CDR3 is TGTGCCACCAGTGTGTGGGGGGAAGAGACCCAGTACTTC. This gives the protein CATSVWGEETQYF.

In its sample, this clonotype was seen a few times. This CDR3 is CASSYARTDGNEKLFF. The CDR3 DNA sequence: TGTGCCAGCAGTTACGCGCGGACGGACGGTAATGAAAAACTGTTTTTT. The chain combines TRBV6-6 with TRBJ1-4; no reliable D call. Per the germline V gene, CDR1 is MNHNY and CDR2 is SVGAGI (reference sequence). Trimming removed 2 bases from V and 4 bases from J, with 14 bases in between. The CDR3 sequence is 16 residues long.

This clonotype showed up just a few times. The chain couples TRBV5-1 to TRBJ2-2; no clear D. Trimming stripped 1 base from V and 3 bases from J, with 10 bases between. The CDR3 extends over 15 amino acids. The V gene's germline CDR1 is SGHRS and CDR2 YFSETQ. The CDR3 loop reads CASSLYLDHTGELFF. The CDR3 nucleotides are TGCGCCAGCAGCTTGTATCTAGACCACACCGGGGAGCTGTTTTTT.

The J gene is TRBJ1-1, the V gene TRBV6-2 or TRBV6-3; D not resolved. Germline CDR1 and CDR2: MNHEY and SVGEGT. The CDR3 is made up of 14 amino acids. The germline V and J ends were trimmed by 0 bases and 1 base, with 6 bases remaining between them. The CDR3 reads CASSYSSRNTEAFF. CDR3 sequence (DNA): TGTGCCAGCAGTTACTCGAGCCGGAACACTGAAGCTTTCTTT.

Regarding this clonotype: The junction differs from germline at one of its ends, possibly a read error. The rearrangement uses TRBV5-1 and TRBJ2-5; D gene uncertain. The CDR3 consists of 13 residues. CDR1 SGHRS and CDR2 YFSETQ come from the germline V gene. CDR3 residues: CASSSINQETPYF. The CDR3 DNA reads TGCGCCAGCAGCTCAATAAACCAAGAGACCCCGTACTTC.

This clonotype was observed a single time. The chain combines TRBV29-1 with TRBJ2-1; tentatively, D is TRBD1 (5 bases). The ends were cut back, 1 base at V and 6 bases at J, with 7 bases in the middle. Germline assignment: CDR1 SQVTM and CDR2 ANQGSEA. The CDR3 totals 12 residues. The CDR3 region is CSVEAGSNEQFF. The CDR3 DNA reads as TGCAGCGTTGAAGCAGGGTCCAATGAGCAGTTCTTC.

The gene calls are TRBV6-5 and TRBJ2-3; TRBD2 agrees at 13 bases. Germline CDR1 MNHEY, CDR2 SVGAGI. CDR3 length equals 14 residues. The ends lost 10 bases at V and 3 bases at J; junction bases unmatched: 4. The CDR3 sequence: CATAGLAGTDTQYF. DNA of the CDR3: TGTGCCACCGCGGGACTAGCGGGAACAGATACGCAGTATTTT.

The chain recombines TRBV15 with TRBJ2-1, with D perhaps TRBD1 or TRBD2 (6 bases each). The CDR3 totals 12 residues. The ends were cut back, 0 bases at V and 12 bases at J, with 9 bases in the middle. Germline V gives CDR1 LNHNV, CDR2 YYDKDF (reference sequence). The CDR3, as DNA: TGTGCCACCAGCAGAGAAGGAGGGGGGCAGTTCTTC. Translated, it gives CATSREGGGQFF.

This clonotype has more than one count but fewer than ten. J is TRBJ2-5 and V is TRBV6-5; 10 nucleotides line up with TRBD2. The tail of the sequence fits TRBJ2-7 better, so the J call may be wrong. Germline CDR1 is MNHEY and CDR2 is SVGAGI. The CDR3 runs 15 residues. CDR3 protein: CASTRSGGDSYEQYF. The CDR3 DNA reads as TGTGCCAGCACCCGAAGCGGGGGGGATTCCTACGAGCAGTACTTC.

The rearrangement uses TRBV21-1 and TRBJ2-4; the table assigns TRBD1, which was not confirmed against the DNA. TRBV21-1 constitutes a pseudogene. This CDR3 spans 13 amino acids. The CDR3 reads CASSSRDRGIQYF. CDR3 sequence (DNA): TGTGCCAGCAGCAGCCGGGATCGAGGCATTCAGTACTTC.

This clonotype came up a few times. The rearrangement joins TRBV13 to TRBJ2-1; 10 positions match TRBD1. This CDR3 comprises 16 residues. The ends lost 3 bases at V and 1 base at J; junction bases unmatched: 3. The V gene's germline CDR1 is PRHDT and CDR2 FYEKMQ (reference sequence). As DNA, the CDR3 is TGTGCCAGCAGCTTTCGGGGACAGGGGTCCTACAATGAGCAGTTCTTC. Protein: CASSFRGQGSYNEQFF.

The chain uses TRBV12-3 or TRBV12-4 and TRBJ1-2; 7 nucleotides align to TRBD1. Trimming cost V 5 bases and J 4 bases; bases outside gene matches: 4. This CDR3 is built from 13 residues. CDR3 coding DNA: TGTGCCAGCAGTGACAGGGTCGGCTATGGCTACACCTTC. Protein sequence: CASSDRVGYGYTF.

The chain is built from TRBV18 and TRBJ2-5; D may correspond to TRBD1 or TRBD2 (5 bases each). The CDR3 covers 14 residues. The ends were cut back, 2 bases at V and 5 bases at J, with 12 bases in the middle. CDR1 is KGHSH, CDR2 LQKENI, per germline. CDR3 sequence (DNA): TGTGCCAGCTCACCATATTGGGGGACGGAGACCCAGTACTTC. Translated, it gives CASSPYWGTETQYF. Full variable domain (rest looked up from reference TRBV18 and TRBJ2-5): NAGVMQNPRHLVRRRGQEARLRCSPMKGHSHVYWYRQLPEEGLKFMVYLQKENIIDESGMPKERFSAEFPKEGPSILRIQQVVRGDSAAYFCASSPYWGTETQYFGPGTRLLVL.